Each of the 29 T cell receptor beta chains below was sequenced from the same sample in a study of T cell repertoires in cytomegalovirus infection. TCRdb re-analysed the reads in MiXCR, keeping a single row per CDR3 protein. This sample has about 770,000 distinct CDR3 sequences; roughly 28% occur once, and the top ten carry roughly 13%. What these receptors recognize is not known. The source material was cultured CD8+ T cells from PBMCs, sampled from culture after CMV antigen stimulation. These receptors were obtained from a human donor in good health (CMV status not recorded). Some clones in this sample may be carry-over from other donors' samples.

As for this clonotype: This sequence may be a read error, since a much larger clone differs from it by one base. The genes are TRBV7-6 and TRBJ2-5; 8 nucleotides match TRBD2. This CDR3 has 15 residues. CDR1 and CDR2 (germline): SGHVS, FNYEAQ. The J segment lost 0 bases and the V segment lost 8 bases, leaving 8 bases of the junction unmatched. Here the CDR3 reads CASGYRGGDQETQYF. CDR3 coding DNA: TGTGCCAGCGGTTATCGGGGGGGGGACCAAGAGACCCAGTACTTC.

The chain joins TRBV27 to TRBJ2-2; 9 nucleotides line up with TRBD2. The CDR3 runs to 19 residues. The ends lost 0 bases at V and 2 bases at J; junction bases unmatched: 10. Germline V gives CDR1 MNHEY, CDR2 SMNVEV (reference sequence). CDR3 DNA: TGTGCCAGCAGTTTATCGCAAGCGGGGGGCTCTTCTAACACCGGGGAGCTGTTTTTT. The encoded protein is CASSLSQAGGSSNTGELFF.

Only a few counts were recorded for this clonotype. CDR3 sequence reads: CASSYGLNPNTGELFF. In nucleotides, the CDR3 is TGTGCCAGCAGCTATGGACTAAACCCTAACACCGGGGAGCTGTTTTTT. This rearrangement joins TRBV6-5 to TRBJ2-2; the D gene is possibly TRBD2 (6 bases). V was pared by 6 bases and J by 2 bases, with 16 bases between. The germline V gene has CDR1 MNHEY and CDR2 SVGAGI. This CDR3 contains 16 residues.

The chain recombines TRBV25-1 with TRBJ2-7; D might be TRBD2 (5 bases). The CDR3 has 12 amino acids. Germline CDR1 and CDR2: MGHDK and SYGVNS. V was pared by 6 bases and J by 3 bases, with 9 bases between. This CDR3 reads CASRGSIYEQYF. Here the CDR3 DNA reads TGTGCCAGCAGGGGGAGTATCTACGAGCAGTACTTC.

This clonotype was recorded at least ten times. This chain links TRBV7-2 with TRBJ2-1; possibly TRBD2 for D (7 bases). CDR1 is SGHTA and CDR2 is FQGNSA in the germline V gene. This CDR3 has 17 residues. V dropped 1 base and J dropped 0 bases, with 13 bases sitting between them. For the CDR3, the DNA is TGTGCCAGCAGCTTAGTTGGCGCGGGGGCCTCCTACAATGAGCAGTTCTTC. Amino acid sequence: CASSLVGAGASYNEQFF. Combining the CDR3 with reference TRBV7-2 and TRBJ2-1 gives the whole variable domain GAGVSQSPSNKVTEKGKDVELRCDPISGHTALYWYRQSLGQGLEFLIYFQGNSAPDKSGLPSDRFSAERTGGSVSTLTIQRTQQEDSAVYLCASSLVGAGASYNEQFFGPGTRLTVL.

This clonotype was counted a few times. This rearrangement joins TRBV6-5 to TRBJ2-6; TRBD1 is a possible D gene (5 bases). V was cut by 5 bases and J by 13 bases, with 15 bases left in between. The length of the CDR3 is 13 residues. The V gene's germline CDR1 is MNHEY and CDR2 SVGAGI. The CDR3 bases are TGTGCCAGCAGTACAGGACACTATTCAGTCCTGACTTTC. Translation gives CASSTGHYSVLTF.

This clonotype was seen more than once but under ten times. J is TRBJ1-6 and V is TRBV6-1; TRBD1 matches at 7 bases. The CDR3 is made up of 13 amino acids. Germline V gene lookup returns CDR1 MNHNS and CDR2 SASEGT. The J segment lost 7 bases and the V segment lost 10 bases, leaving 7 bases of the junction unmatched. CDR3: CAIGTDRNSPLHF. CDR3 in DNA: TGTGCCATCGGGACAGATCGAAATTCACCCCTCCACTTT.

The chain joins TRBV20-1 to TRBJ2-3, with D perhaps TRBD1 (7 bases). Germline V gene data show CDR1 as DFQATT and CDR2 as SNEGSKA (reference sequence). Deletions cut 3 bases from V and 0 bases from J, with 13 bases between. The CDR3 has 15 residues. CDR3 nucleotides: TGCAGTGCTAGGGGGGGACAGACGAGCACAGATACGCAGTATTTT. It encodes CSARGGQTSTDTQYF.

The gene calls are TRBV20-1 and TRBJ2-7, with 15 bases matching TRBD2. Germline CDR1 is DFQATT and CDR2 is SNEGSKA (reference sequence). The CDR3 loop spans 16 amino acids. Trimming at V came to 5 bases and at J to 1 base, leaving 6 bases not matched to a gene. The CDR3 region is CSAYWTSGGASYEQYF. The DNA of the CDR3 is TGCAGTGCTTACTGGACTAGCGGGGGGGCTTCCTACGAGCAGTACTTC.

The V call is TRBV4-1, the J call TRBJ2-1; 7 nucleotides agree with TRBD1. The CDR3 contains 15 residues. Germline V CDR1 and CDR2: MGHRA, YSYEKL. V lost 4 bases and J lost 5; bases outside the gene matches: 8. The CDR3 nucleotides are TGCGCCAGCAGCCCCGTTACAGGGGATAACAATGAGCAGTTCTTC. Translation: CASSPVTGDNNEQFF.

The table lists this clonotype with a count of one. J is TRBJ2-1 and V is TRBV19; 8 nucleotides align to TRBD2. Looked up from germline, CDR1 is LNHDA and CDR2 is SQIVND (reference sequence). This CDR3 contains 14 residues. J lost 8 bases, V lost 3 bases, and 6 bases had no gene match. The CDR3 sequence: CASSIRGGWDEQFF. The CDR3, as DNA: TGTGCCAGTAGTATCCGGGGGGGCTGGGATGAGCAGTTCTTC.

The chain uses TRBV12-3 or TRBV12-4 and TRBJ2-2; TRBD2 matches at 7 bases. The CDR3 loop spans 17 amino acids. V lost 2 bases, J lost 7 bases, and 13 bases stayed unmatched. The chain's CDR3 is CASSLLHWGGEGGELFF. The CDR3 DNA reads TGTGCCAGCAGTTTACTTCATTGGGGGGGGGAAGGCGGGGAGCTGTTTTTT.

This clonotype was counted only a few times. This chain connects TRBV6-5 to TRBJ2-1; no clear D gene. Germline lookup yields CDR1 MNHEY and CDR2 SVGAGI. The CDR3 runs to 15 residues. V lost 5 bases to trimming and J lost 0 bases, with 11 bases between them. CDR3 in amino acids: CASSVSLPSYNEQFF. The CDR3 coding sequence is TGTGCCAGCAGTGTATCCTTACCCTCCTACAATGAGCAGTTCTTC.

Many counts were recorded for this clonotype. The rearrangement uses TRBV4-1 and TRBJ1-5; no firm D call. The CDR3 is made up of 14 amino acids. CDR1 and CDR2 from the germline V gene are MGHRA and YSYEKL. The V gene lost 1 base and the J gene lost 9 bases, with 13 bases spanning the gap. CDR3 region: CASSQVNSGLPQHF. CDR3 DNA sequence: TGCGCCAGCAGCCAAGTAAACTCCGGCCTGCCCCAGCATTTT.

V usage is TRBV28 and J usage is TRBJ2-2; TRBD2 matches at 15 bases. Trimming removed 8 bases from V and 0 bases from J; junction bases left unmatched: 4. Looked up from germline, CDR1 is MDHEN and CDR2 is SYDVKM. The CDR3 is 17 amino acids. CDR3 loop: CASAGLAGGPNTGELFF. The CDR3 region has the DNA TGTGCCAGCGCGGGACTAGCGGGGGGCCCGAACACCGGGGAGCTGTTTTTT.

The chain has TRBV19 and TRBJ2-1; no clear D gene. This CDR3 comprises 11 residues. With 1 base removed from V and 8 bases from J, the gap between germline ends came to 3 bases. The germline V gene encodes CDR1 LNHDA and CDR2 SQIVND (reference sequence). The CDR3 spells CASSIVDEQFF. The CDR3 DNA sequence: TGTGCCAGTAGTATAGTTGATGAGCAGTTCTTC.

The chain employs TRBV20-1 and TRBJ2-7, with TRBD2 identical over 7 bases. The CDR3 has 16 amino acids. Looked up from germline, CDR1 is DFQATT and CDR2 is SNEGSKA (reference sequence). J was trimmed by 2 bases and V by 3 bases; bases with no gene match: 13. As DNA, the CDR3 is TGCAGTGCTAGCGTCTCCGGGGGGTCAATTCCCTACGAGCAGTACGTC. Translation gives CSASVSGGSIPYEQYV.

This clonotype has more than one count but fewer than ten. The chain joins TRBV7-3 to TRBJ2-1, with D possibly being TRBD1 or TRBD2 (5 bases each). The CDR3 runs to 13 residues. Germline loops: CDR1 SGHTA, CDR2 FQGTGA. V was shortened by 5 bases and J by 7 bases, with 12 bases between the two germline ends. The CDR3 spells CASSRGLANEQFF. CDR3 coding DNA: TGTGCCAGCAGCCGGGGCCTCGCTAATGAGCAGTTCTTC.

The V gene is TRBV28, the J gene TRBJ1-2; 7 nucleotides match TRBD1. There are 15 residues in the CDR3. Per germline, CDR1 MDHEN and CDR2 SYDVKM. The V gene end was trimmed by 5 bases and the J gene end by 2 bases; junction bases not matched to a gene: 8. CDR3 sequence: CASSVQGGRNYGYTF. The CDR3 coding sequence is TGTGCCAGCAGTGTTCAGGGGGGGCGGAACTATGGCTACACCTTC.

This clonotype was detected many times. The rearrangement joins TRBV7-2 to TRBJ2-1, with a tentative D call TRBD2 (6 bases). V lost 5 bases and J 1 base, leaving 9 bases between the germline ends. Germline V gene lookup returns CDR1 SGHTA and CDR2 FQGNSA. The CDR3 is made up of 14 amino acids. The CDR3 region has the DNA TGTGCCAGCAGCCCAGGGAGGTCCTACAATGAGCAGTTCTTC. It is translated as CASSPGRSYNEQFF.

The gene calls are TRBV4-3 and TRBJ2-2; 8 nucleotides align to TRBD2. There are 16 residues in the CDR3. After removal of 0 bases from V and 6 bases from J, the junction contained 6 bases not matched to a gene. CDR1 LGHNA and CDR2 YSLEER come from the germline V gene. CDR3 region: CASSQDRGGLSGELFF. CDR3 sequence (DNA): TGCGCCAGCAGCCAAGATCGGGGGGGCTTGTCCGGGGAGCTGTTTTTT.

This chain joins TRBV7-6 and TRBJ1-3; possible D gene TRBD1, 5 bases. The V gene lost 2 bases and the J gene lost 3 bases, with 8 bases spanning the gap. The CDR3 is 14 residues long. Germline assignment: CDR1 SGHVS and CDR2 FNYEAQ. Written as DNA, the CDR3 is TGTGCCAGCAGCTTACAAGGGGTTGGAAACACCATATATTTT. Translating gives CASSLQGVGNTIYF.

The genes are TRBV20-1 and TRBJ1-1; 10 nucleotides line up with TRBD1. The CDR3 has 14 amino acids. The ends lost 5 bases at V and 3 bases at J; junction bases unmatched: 6. Looked up from germline, CDR1 is DFQATT and CDR2 is SNEGSKA (reference sequence). CDR3 sequence reads: CSAEDRGDDTEAFF. CDR3 in DNA: TGCAGTGCTGAGGACAGGGGGGATGACACTGAAGCTTTCTTT.

In its sample, this clonotype was seen a few times. One end of the junction varies from germline; a read error may be responsible. The V gene is TRBV28, the J gene TRBJ2-5; D may be TRBD1 (7 bases). This CDR3 region has 14 residues. Germline CDR1 reads MDHEN; CDR2 reads SYDVKM. This chain's CDR3 is CASTSGRRDSALDF. The DNA of the CDR3 is TGTGCCAGCACCTCGGGCCGGAGGGACAGCGCCTTGGACTTC.

CDR3 sequence (DNA): TGTGCCAGCAAGGGCGGGATGAGGGCAGATACGCAGTATTTT. Amino acids: CASKGGMRADTQYF. The chain employs TRBV7-9 and TRBJ2-3; D possibly corresponds to TRBD2 (6 bases). The germline V gene has CDR1 SEHNR and CDR2 FQNEAQ (reference sequence). The CDR3 has 14 residues. V dropped 7 bases and J dropped 4 bases, with 15 bases sitting between them. The full variable domain, completed using reference TRBV7-9 and TRBJ2-3, is DTGVSQNPRHKITKRGQNVTFRCDPISEHNRLYWYRQTLGQGPEFLTYFQNEAQLEKSRLLSDRFSAERPKGSFSTLEIQRTEQGDSAMYLCASKGGMRADTQYFGPGTRLTVL.

This rearrangement joins TRBV24-1 to TRBJ1-2; D is uncertain. V lost 0 bases to trimming and J lost 6 bases, with 7 bases between them. Germline CDR1 is KGHDR and CDR2 is SFDVKD. The CDR3 totals 13 residues. Written as DNA, the CDR3 is TGTGCCACCAGTGATTTGTCTGTAGATGGCTACACCTTC. Protein: CATSDLSVDGYTF.

This clonotype was found a few times. The V gene is TRBV4-3, the J gene TRBJ2-1, with D perhaps TRBD1 or TRBD2 (5 bases each). Trimming shortened V by 4 bases and J by 9 bases, and 13 bases separated the two germline ends. Germline loops: CDR1 LGHNA, CDR2 YSLEER. CDR3 size: 13 residues. The DNA of the CDR3 is TGCGCCAGCAGCCTGCAGGGAGAAGTTGAGCAGTTCTTC. It codes for CASSLQGEVEQFF.

There are a few counts of this clonotype. CDR3 region: CASSYPGQQNEQFF. Written as DNA, the CDR3 is TGTGCCAGCAGTTACCCCGGACAGCAAAATGAGCAGTTCTTC. The chain combines TRBV6-5 with TRBJ2-1; the D gene is possibly TRBD1 (6 bases). Germline V lookup: CDR1 MNHEY, CDR2 SVGAGI. The germline V and J ends were trimmed by 2 bases and 7 bases, with 12 bases remaining between them. The CDR3 totals 14 residues.

This clonotype was seen only once. This sequence joins TRBV6-1 and TRBJ1-3; TRBD1 aligns across 7 bases. Germline V gene sequence: CDR1 MNHNS, CDR2 SASEGT. The trim removed 8 bases at V and 0 bases at J, leaving 7 bases unmatched. The CDR3 runs 15 residues. CDR3 coding DNA: TGTGCCAGCTGGGACAGTAGAAGCTCTGGAAACACCATATATTTT. Translated, it gives CASWDSRSSGNTIYF.